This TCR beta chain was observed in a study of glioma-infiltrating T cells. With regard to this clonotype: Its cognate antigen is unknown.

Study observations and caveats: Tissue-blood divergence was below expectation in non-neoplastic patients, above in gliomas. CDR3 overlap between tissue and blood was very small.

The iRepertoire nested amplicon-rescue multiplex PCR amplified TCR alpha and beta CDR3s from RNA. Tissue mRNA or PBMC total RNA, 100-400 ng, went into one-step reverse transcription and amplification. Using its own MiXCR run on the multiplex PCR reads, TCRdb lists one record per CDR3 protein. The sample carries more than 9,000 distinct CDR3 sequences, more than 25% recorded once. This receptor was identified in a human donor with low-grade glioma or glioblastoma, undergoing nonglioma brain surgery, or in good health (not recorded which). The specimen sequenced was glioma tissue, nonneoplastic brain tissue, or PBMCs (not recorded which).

The CDR3 region has the DNA TGTGCCAGCAGCCTTAATCACAGGACCTACGAGCAGTACTTC. Translated, it gives CASSLNHRTYEQYF. J is TRBJ2-7 and V is TRBV3-1, with a tentative D call TRBD1 (5 bases). Germline V gene sequence: CDR1 LGHDT, CDR2 YNNKEL (reference sequence). The CDR3 has 14 amino acids. Trimming cost V 4 bases and J 2 bases, with 12 bases left between them.